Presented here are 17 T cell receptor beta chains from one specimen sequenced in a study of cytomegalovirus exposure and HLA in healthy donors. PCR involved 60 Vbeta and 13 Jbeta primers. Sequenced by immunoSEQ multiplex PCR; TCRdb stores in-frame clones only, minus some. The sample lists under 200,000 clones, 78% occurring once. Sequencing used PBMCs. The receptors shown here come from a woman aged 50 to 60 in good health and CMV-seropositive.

This CDR3 reads CASRELNEQYF. CDR3 sequence (DNA): TGTGCCAGCAGGGAGCTAAACGAGCAGTACTTC. This chain connects TRBV25-1 to TRBJ2-7; D is undetermined. The CDR3 covers 11 residues. The germline CDR1 and CDR2 sequences are MGHDK and SYGVNS. Trimming left V 6 bases short and J 5 bases short, with 8 bases between.

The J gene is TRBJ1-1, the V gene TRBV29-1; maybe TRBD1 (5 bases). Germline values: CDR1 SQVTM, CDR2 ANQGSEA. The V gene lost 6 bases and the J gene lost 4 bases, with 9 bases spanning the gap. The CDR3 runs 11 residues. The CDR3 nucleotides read TGCAGCGTGACAGCTCCCACTGAAGCTTTCTTT. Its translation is CSVTAPTEAFF.

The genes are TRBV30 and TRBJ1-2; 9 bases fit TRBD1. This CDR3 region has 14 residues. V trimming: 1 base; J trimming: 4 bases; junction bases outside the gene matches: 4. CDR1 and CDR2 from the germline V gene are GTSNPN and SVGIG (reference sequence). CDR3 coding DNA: TGTGCCTGGAGTGACAGGACAGGGGCCTATGGCTACACCTTC. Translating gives CAWSDRTGAYGYTF.

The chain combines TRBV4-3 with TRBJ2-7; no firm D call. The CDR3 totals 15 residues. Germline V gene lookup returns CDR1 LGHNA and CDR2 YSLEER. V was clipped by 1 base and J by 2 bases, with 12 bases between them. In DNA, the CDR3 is TGCGCCAGCAGCCAAGTGCCGGGTTTCCCCTACGAGCAGTACTTC. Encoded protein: CASSQVPGFPYEQYF.

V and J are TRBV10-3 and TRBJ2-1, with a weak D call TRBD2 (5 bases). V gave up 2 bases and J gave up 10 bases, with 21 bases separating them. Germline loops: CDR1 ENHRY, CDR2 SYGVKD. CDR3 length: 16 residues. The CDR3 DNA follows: TGTGCCATCAGTGAGGGTGTCAGCTCAGGACTTGGGGAGCAGTTCTTC. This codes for CAISEGVSSGLGEQFF.

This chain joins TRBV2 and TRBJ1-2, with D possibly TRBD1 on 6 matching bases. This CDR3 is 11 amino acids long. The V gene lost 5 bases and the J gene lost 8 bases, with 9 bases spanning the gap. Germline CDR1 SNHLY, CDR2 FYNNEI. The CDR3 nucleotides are TGTGCCAGCAGTCAGACAGGCGGCTACACCTTC. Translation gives CASSQTGGYTF.

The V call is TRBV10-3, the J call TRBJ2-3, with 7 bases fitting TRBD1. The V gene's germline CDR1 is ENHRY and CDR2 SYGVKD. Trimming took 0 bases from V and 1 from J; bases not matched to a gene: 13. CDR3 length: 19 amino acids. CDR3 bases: TGTGCCATCAGTGAGTCGACCCCTCTTACAGGGGCCCGCACAGATACGCAGTATTTT. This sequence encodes CAISESTPLTGARTDTQYF.

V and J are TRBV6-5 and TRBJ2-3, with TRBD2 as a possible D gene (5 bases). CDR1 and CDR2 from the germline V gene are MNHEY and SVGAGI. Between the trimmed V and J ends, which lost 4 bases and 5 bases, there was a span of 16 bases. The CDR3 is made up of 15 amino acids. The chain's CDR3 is CASSFVGEWGDTQYF. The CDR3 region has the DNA TGTGCCAGCAGTTTTGTCGGGGAGTGGGGAGATACGCAGTATTTT.

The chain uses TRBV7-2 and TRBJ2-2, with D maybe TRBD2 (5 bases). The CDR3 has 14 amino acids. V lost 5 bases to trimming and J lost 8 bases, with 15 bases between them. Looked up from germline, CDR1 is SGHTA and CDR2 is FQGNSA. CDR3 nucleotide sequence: TGTGCCAGCAGCCAACAAGGGCGGACTGGGGAGCTGTTTTTT. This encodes CASSQQGRTGELFF.

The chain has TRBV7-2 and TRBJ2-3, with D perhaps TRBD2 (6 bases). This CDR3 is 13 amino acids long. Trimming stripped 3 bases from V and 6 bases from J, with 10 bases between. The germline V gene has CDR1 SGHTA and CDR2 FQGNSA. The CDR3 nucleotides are TGTGCCAGCAGCTTGGCGGGGAAGGATACGCAGTATTTT. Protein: CASSLAGKDTQYF. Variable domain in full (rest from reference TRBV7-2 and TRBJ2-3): GAGVSQSPSNKVTEKGKDVELRCDPISGHTALYWYRQSLGQGLEFLIYFQGNSAPDKSGLPSDRFSAERTGGSVSTLTIQRTQQEDSAVYLCASSLAGKDTQYFGPGTRLTVL.

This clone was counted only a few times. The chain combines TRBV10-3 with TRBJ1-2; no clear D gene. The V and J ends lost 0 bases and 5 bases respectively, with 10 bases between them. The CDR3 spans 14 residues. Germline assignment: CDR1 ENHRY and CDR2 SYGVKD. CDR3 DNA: TGTGCCATCAGTGAGTCGGCGGGAGGTTATGGCTACACCTTC. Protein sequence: CAISESAGGYGYTF.

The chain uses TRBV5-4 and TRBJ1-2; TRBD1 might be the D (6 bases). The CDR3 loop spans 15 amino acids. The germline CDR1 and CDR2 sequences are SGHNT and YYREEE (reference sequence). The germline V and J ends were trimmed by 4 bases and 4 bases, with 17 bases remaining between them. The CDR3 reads CASSPAGGGAYGYTF. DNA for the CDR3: TGTGCCAGCAGCCCCGCGGGGGGGGGCGCCTATGGCTACACCTTC.

CDR3 sequence: CASSPGAIRGINYGYTF. The DNA for the CDR3 is TGTGCCAGCAGCCCCGGTGCAATAAGGGGAATTAACTATGGCTACACCTTC. The chain is built from TRBV9 and TRBJ1-2; D possibly corresponds to TRBD1 (5 bases). CDR1 and CDR2 (germline): SGDLS, YYNGEE. V lost 4 bases and J lost 1, with 20 bases in between. The CDR3 is 17 residues long. Together with reference TRBV9 and TRBJ1-2, the CDR3 gives the full variable domain: DSGVTQTPKHLITATGQRVTLRCSPRSGDLSVYWYQQSLDQGLQFLIQYYNGEERAKGNILERFSAQQFPDLHSELNLSSLELGDSALYFCASSPGAIRGINYGYTFGSGTRLTVV.

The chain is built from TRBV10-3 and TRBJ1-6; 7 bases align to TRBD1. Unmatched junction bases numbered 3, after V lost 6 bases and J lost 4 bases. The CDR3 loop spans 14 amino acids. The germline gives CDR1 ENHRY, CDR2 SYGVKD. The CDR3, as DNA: TGTGCCATCAGGGGGACAGTTTATAATTCACCCCTCCACTTT. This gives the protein CAIRGTVYNSPLHF.

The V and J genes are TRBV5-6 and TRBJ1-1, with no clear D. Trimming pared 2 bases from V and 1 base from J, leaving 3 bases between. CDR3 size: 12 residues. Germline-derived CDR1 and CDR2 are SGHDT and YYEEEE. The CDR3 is CASSLQNTEAFF. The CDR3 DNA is TGTGCCAGCAGCTTACAGAACACTGAAGCTTTCTTT.

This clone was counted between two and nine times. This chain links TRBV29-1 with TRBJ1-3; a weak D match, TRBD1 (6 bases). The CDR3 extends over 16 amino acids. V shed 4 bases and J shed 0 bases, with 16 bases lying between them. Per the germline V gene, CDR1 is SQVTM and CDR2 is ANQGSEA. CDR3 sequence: CSVAWGGQSSGNTIYF. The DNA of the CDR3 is TGCAGCGTTGCCTGGGGCGGACAGTCCTCTGGAAACACCATATATTTT.

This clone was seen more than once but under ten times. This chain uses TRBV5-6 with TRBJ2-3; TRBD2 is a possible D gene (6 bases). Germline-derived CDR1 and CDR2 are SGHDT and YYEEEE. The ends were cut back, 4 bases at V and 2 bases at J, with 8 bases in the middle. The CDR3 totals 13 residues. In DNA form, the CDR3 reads TGTGCCAGCAGCCGGGACTTCACAGATACGCAGTATTTT. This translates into CASSRDFTDTQYF.